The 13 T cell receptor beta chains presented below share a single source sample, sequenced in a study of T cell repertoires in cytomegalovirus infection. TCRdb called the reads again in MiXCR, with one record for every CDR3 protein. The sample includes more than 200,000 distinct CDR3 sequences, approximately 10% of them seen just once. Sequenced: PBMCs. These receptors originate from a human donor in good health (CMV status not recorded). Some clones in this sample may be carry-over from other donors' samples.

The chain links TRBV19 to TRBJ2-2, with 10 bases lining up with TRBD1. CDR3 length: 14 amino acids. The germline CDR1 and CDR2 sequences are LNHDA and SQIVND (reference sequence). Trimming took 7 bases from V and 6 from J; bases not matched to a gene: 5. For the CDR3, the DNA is TGTGCCAGTAACCGACAGGGGGCGTCCGGGGAGCTGTTTTTT. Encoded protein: CASNRQGASGELFF. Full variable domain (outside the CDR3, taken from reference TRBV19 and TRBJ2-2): DGGITQSPKYLFRKEGQNVTLSCEQNLNHDAMYWYRQDPGQGLRLIYYSQIVNDFQKGDIAEGYSVSREKKESFPLTVTSAQKNPTAFYLCASNRQGASGELFFGEGSRLTVL.

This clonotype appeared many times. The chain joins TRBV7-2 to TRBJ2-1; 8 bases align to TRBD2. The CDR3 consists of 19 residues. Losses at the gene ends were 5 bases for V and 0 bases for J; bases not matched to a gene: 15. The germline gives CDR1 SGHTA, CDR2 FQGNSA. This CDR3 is CASSNSLIAGQSSYNEQFF. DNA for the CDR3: TGTGCCAGCAGCAATTCCCTTATAGCGGGGCAAAGCTCCTACAATGAGCAGTTCTTC.

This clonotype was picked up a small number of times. This CDR3 reads CASSQPGARHNEKLFF. CDR3 in DNA: TGCGCCAGCAGTCAACCCGGGGCAAGGCATAATGAAAAACTGTTTTTT. The genes are TRBV23-1 and TRBJ1-4, with D maybe TRBD1 (5 bases). TRBV23-1 is designated an ORF whose function remains uncertain. Trimming left V 2 bases short and J 4 bases short, with 14 bases between. The CDR3 contains 16 residues.

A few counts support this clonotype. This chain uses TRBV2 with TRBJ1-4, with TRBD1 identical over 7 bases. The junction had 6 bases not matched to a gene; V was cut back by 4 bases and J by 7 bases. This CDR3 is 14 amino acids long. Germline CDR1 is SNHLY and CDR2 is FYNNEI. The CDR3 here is CASSGRQGGEKLFF. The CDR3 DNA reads TGTGCCAGCAGTGGGAGACAGGGTGGTGAAAAACTGTTTTTT.

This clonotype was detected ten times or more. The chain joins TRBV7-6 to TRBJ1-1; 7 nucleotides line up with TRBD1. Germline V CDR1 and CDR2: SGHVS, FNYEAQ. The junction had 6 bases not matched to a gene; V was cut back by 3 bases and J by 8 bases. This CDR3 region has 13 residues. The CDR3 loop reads CASSLGTVGEAFF. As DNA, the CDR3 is TGTGCCAGCAGCTTGGGGACAGTAGGGGAAGCTTTCTTT.

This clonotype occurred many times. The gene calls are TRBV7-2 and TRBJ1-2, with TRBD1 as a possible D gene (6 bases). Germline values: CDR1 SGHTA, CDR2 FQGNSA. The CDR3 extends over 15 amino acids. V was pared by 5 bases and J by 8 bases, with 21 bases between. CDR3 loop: CASSARGQLGSGYTF. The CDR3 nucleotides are TGTGCCAGCAGCGCACGCGGACAGCTGGGCTCCGGCTACACCTTC.

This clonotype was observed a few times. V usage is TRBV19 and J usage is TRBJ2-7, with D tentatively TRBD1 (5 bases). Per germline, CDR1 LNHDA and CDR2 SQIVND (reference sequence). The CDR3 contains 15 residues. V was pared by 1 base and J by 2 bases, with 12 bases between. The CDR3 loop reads CASSIGPGKTYEQYF. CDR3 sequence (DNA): TGTGCCAGTAGTATAGGGCCAGGGAAAACCTACGAGCAGTACTTC. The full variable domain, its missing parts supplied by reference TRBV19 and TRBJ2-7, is DGGITQSPKYLFRKEGQNVTLSCEQNLNHDAMYWYRQDPGQGLRLIYYSQIVNDFQKGDIAEGYSVSREKKESFPLTVTSAQKNPTAFYLCASSIGPGKTYEQYFGPGTRLTVT.

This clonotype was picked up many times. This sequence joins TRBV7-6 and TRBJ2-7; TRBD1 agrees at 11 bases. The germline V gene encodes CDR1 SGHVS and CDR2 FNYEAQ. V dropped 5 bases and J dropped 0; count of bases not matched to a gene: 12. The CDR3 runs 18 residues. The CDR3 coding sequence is TGTGCCAGCAGCCCACGGACAGGGGGCTCTTATAACTCCTACGAGCAGTACTTC. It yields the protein CASSPRTGGSYNSYEQYF.

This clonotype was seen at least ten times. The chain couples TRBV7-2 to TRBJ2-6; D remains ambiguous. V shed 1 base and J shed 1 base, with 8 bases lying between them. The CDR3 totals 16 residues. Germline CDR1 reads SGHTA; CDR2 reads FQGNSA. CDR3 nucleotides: TGTGCCAGCAGCTTAGTTGTGGGGTCTGGGGCCAACGTCCTGACTTTC. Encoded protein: CASSLVVGSGANVLTF.

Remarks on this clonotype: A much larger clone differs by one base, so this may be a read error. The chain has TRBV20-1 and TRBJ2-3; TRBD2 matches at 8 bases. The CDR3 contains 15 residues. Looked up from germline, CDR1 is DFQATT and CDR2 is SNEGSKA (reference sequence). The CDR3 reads CAPRQAGGLTDTQYF. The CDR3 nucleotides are TGCGCCCCACGCCAGGCGGGGGGCCTGACAGATACGCAGTATTTT.

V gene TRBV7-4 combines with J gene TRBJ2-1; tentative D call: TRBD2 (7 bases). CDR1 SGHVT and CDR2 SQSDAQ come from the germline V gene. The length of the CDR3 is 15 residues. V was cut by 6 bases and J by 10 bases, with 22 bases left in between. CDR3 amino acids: CASSSTGGPRPEQFF. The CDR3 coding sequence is TGTGCCAGCAGTTCTACGGGGGGCCCCCGACCCGAGCAGTTCTTC.

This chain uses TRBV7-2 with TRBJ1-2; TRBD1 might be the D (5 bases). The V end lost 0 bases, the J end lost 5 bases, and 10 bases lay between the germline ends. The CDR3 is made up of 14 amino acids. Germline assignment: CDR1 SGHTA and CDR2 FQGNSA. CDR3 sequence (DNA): TGTGCCAGCAGCTTAGCCGGGACGGATTATGGCTACACCTTC. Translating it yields CASSLAGTDYGYTF.

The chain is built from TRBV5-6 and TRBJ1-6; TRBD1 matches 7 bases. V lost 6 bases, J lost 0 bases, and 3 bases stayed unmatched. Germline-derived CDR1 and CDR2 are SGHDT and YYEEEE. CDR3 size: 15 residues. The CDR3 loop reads CASKGQSSYNSPLHF. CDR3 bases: TGTGCCAGCAAGGGACAGAGCTCCTATAATTCACCCCTCCACTTT.